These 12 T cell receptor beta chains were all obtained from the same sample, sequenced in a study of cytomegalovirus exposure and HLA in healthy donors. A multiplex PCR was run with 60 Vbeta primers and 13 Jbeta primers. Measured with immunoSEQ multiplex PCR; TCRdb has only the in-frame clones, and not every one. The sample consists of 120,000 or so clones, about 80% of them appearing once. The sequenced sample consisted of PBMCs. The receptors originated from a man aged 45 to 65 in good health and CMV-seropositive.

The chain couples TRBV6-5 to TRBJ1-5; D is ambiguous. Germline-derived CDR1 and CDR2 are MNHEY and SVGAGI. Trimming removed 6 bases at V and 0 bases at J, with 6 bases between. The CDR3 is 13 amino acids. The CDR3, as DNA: TGTGCCAGCAGGAGGGATAGCAATCAGCCCCAGCATTTT. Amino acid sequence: CASRRDSNQPQHF.

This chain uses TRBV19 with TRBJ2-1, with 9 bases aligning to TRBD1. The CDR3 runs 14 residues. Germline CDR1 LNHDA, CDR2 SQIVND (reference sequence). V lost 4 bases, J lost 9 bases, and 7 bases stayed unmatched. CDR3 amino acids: CASSKADRGLEQFF. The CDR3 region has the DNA TGTGCCAGTAGTAAGGCGGACAGGGGCCTTGAGCAGTTCTTC.

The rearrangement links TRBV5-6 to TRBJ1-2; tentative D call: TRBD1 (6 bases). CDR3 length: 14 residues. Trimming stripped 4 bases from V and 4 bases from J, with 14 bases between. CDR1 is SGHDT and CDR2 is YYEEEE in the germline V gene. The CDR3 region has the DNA TGTGCCAGCAGCCTAGCGGGGGCCAGCTATGGCTACACCTTC. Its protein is CASSLAGASYGYTF.

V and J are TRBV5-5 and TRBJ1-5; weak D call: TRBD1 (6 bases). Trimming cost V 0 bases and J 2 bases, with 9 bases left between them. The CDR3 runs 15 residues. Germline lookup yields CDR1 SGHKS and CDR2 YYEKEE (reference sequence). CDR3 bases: TGTGCCAGCAGCTTGGGACGGACAGGCAATCAGCCCCAGCATTTT. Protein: CASSLGRTGNQPQHF.

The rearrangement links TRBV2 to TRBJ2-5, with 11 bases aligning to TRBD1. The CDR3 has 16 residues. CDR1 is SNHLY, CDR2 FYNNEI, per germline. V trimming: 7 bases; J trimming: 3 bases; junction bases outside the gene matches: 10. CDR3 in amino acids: CASTIFGTGGKETQYF. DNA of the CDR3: TGTGCCAGCACCATATTCGGGACAGGGGGAAAAGAGACCCAGTACTTC.

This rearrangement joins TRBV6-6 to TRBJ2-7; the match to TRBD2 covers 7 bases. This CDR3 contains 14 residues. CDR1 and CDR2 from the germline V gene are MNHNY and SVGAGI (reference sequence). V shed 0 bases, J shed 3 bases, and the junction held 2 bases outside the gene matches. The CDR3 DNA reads TGTGCCAGCAGTTACTCGCGGGGGTTCTACGAGCAGTACTTC. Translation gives CASSYSRGFYEQYF.

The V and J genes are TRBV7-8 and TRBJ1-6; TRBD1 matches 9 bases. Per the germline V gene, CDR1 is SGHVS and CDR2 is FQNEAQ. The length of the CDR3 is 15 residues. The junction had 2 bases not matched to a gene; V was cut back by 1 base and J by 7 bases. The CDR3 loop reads CASSLGGQGNSPLHF. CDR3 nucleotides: TGTGCCAGCAGCTTAGGTGGACAGGGGAATTCACCCCTCCACTTT.

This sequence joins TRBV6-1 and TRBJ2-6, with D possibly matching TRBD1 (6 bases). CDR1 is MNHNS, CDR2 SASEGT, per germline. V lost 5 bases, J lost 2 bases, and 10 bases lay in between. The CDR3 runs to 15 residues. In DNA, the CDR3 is TGTGCCAGCAGTCCACAGGGAGCTGGGGCCAACGTCCTGACTTTC. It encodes CASSPQGAGANVLTF.

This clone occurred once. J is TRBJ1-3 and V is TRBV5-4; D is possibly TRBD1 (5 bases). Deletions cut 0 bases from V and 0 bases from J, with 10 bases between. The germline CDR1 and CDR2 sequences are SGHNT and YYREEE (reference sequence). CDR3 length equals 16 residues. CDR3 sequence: CASSLGQPYSGNTIYF. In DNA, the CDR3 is TGTGCCAGCAGCTTGGGACAGCCTTACTCTGGAAACACCATATATTTT.

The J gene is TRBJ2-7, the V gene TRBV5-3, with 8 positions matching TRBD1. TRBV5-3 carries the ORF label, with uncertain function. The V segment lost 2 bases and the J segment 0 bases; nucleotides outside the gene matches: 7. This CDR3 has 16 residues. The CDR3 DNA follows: TGTGCCAGAAGCTTATCCCGACAGGGGAGCTCCTACGAGCAGTACTTC. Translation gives CARSLSRQGSSYEQYF.

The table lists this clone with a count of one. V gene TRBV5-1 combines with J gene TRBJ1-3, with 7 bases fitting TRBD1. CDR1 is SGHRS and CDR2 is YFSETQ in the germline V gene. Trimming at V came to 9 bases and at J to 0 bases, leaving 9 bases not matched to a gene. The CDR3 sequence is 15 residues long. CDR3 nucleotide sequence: TGCGCCACCTCAACTGGGACAGCCTCTGGAAACACCATATATTTT. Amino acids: CATSTGTASGNTIYF.

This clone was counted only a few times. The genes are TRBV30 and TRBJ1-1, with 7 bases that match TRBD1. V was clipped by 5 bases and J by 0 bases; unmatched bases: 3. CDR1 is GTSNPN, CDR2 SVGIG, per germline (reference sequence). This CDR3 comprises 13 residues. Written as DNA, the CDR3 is TGTGCCTGGGCAAGGGGGCTGAACACTGAAGCTTTCTTT. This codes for CAWARGLNTEAFF.